These 8 T cell receptor beta chains were sequenced from one sample in a study of blood T cell repertoires in COVID-19 (dated by TCRdb to 2019 to 2021). The library relied on the immunoSEQ multiplex PCR assay. TCRdb provides this immuneACCESS table in a form limited to in-frame rearrangements. Some clones are lacking; in checked studies, under half of them reflect an unresolved V gene, and why the rest are absent is not known. This sample is represented by just under 150,000 clones; roughly 81% of them were singletons. In total, the top ten clones hold about 2.6% of the sample. Material for sequencing was peripheral blood. The receptors were gathered from a human donor with acute or convalescent COVID-19. The donor label of this sample is uncertain.

This chain links TRBV18 with TRBJ1-2; 8 nucleotides agree with TRBD1. Germline CDR1 KGHSH, CDR2 LQKENI. Trimming at V came to 0 bases and at J to 5 bases, leaving 5 bases not matched to a gene. The CDR3 sequence is 15 residues long. CDR3 residues: CASSPPTGGHYGYTF. The CDR3 DNA reads as TGTGCCAGCTCACCACCCACAGGGGGTCATTATGGCTACACCTTC. Complete variable domain (other parts from reference TRBV18 and TRBJ1-2): NAGVMQNPRHLVRRRGQEARLRCSPMKGHSHVYWYRQLPEEGLKFMVYLQKENIIDESGMPKERFSAEFPKEGPSILRIQQVVRGDSAAYFCASSPPTGGHYGYTFGSGTRLTVV.

The V gene is TRBV6-1, the J gene TRBJ1-4, with D possibly TRBD1 on 5 matching bases. Germline CDR1 reads MNHNS; CDR2 reads SASEGT. The CDR3 is made up of 15 amino acids. Trimming took 1 base from V and 11 from J, leaving 17 bases between them. As DNA, the CDR3 is TGTGCCAGCAGTGAAGGGGGGGTTGACAGTTCGAAACTGTTTTTT. Translating gives CASSEGGVDSSKLFF.

The chain uses TRBV30 and TRBJ2-1, with TRBD1 identical over 8 bases. Germline CDR1 and CDR2: GTSNPN and SVGIG (reference sequence). The CDR3 has 14 residues. V dropped 6 bases and J dropped 5; count of bases not matched to a gene: 9. Here the CDR3 DNA reads TGTGCCTGTTCCCGCAGGGGGCACGACAATGAGCAGTTCTTC. Its translation: CACSRRGHDNEQFF.

This clone was recorded once. In nucleotides, the CDR3 is TGTGCCCTGGGACTAGCGGGAGGCAATGAGCAGTTCTTC. This codes for CALGLAGGNEQFF. V and J are TRBV10-3 and TRBJ2-1; 15 bases line up with TRBD2. Germline CDR1 and CDR2: ENHRY and SYGVKD. The junction had 2 bases not matched to a gene; V was cut back by 11 bases and J by 6 bases. The CDR3 is 13 residues long.

This sequence joins TRBV18 and TRBJ2-1; D is unresolved. Per the germline V gene, CDR1 is KGHSH and CDR2 is LQKENI. V was trimmed by 3 bases and J by 5 bases, leaving 8 bases between them. The CDR3 loop spans 13 amino acids. The DNA of the CDR3 is TGTGCCAGCTCACCCCTTCAGGACAATGAGCAGTTCTTC. Protein sequence: CASSPLQDNEQFF.

V usage is TRBV27 and J usage is TRBJ1-5; D is possibly TRBD1 (6 bases). Deletions cut 5 bases from V and 3 bases from J, with 23 bases between. The CDR3 loop spans 18 amino acids. CDR1 is MNHEY, CDR2 SMNVEV, per germline (reference sequence). The CDR3 DNA is TGTGCCAGCAGTCCCCTCTGGACAGTTTATTCGGACAATCAGCCCCAGCATTTT. Its translation: CASSPLWTVYSDNQPQHF.

The chain carries TRBV5-5 and TRBJ1-5, with D perhaps matching TRBD1 (6 bases). This CDR3 comprises 13 residues. Germline assignment: CDR1 SGHKS and CDR2 YYEKEE (reference sequence). V was shortened by 2 bases and J by 7 bases, with 10 bases between the two germline ends. The CDR3 reads CASSFAGVQPQHF. CDR3 bases: TGTGCCAGCAGCTTCGCAGGGGTACAGCCCCAGCATTTT.

The genes are TRBV6-6 and TRBJ1-1; D is possibly TRBD1 (6 bases). Trimming shortened V by 6 bases and J by 0 bases, and 14 bases separated the two germline ends. The CDR3 sequence is 15 residues long. From germline, CDR1 is MNHNY and CDR2 SVGAGI (reference sequence). Here the CDR3 reads CASSPPGAMNTEAFF. The CDR3 DNA sequence: TGTGCCAGCAGCCCCCCAGGGGCCATGAACACTGAAGCTTTCTTT.